This TCR beta chain stems from a study of T-cell reconstitution after alpha-beta-depleted transplantation in children (dated by TCRdb to 2016 to 2018). Regarding the research as a whole: Using TCR repertoire profiling, the study quantitatively followed how T-cell immune reconstitution unfolded in children after TCRalphabeta/CD19-depleted allogeneic hematopoietic cell transplantation.

CDR1 LGHDT and CDR2 YNNKEL are derived from the germline V gene (reference sequence). Trimming at the junction amounts to 0 bases on V and 6 bases on J, and the germline ends lie 15 bases apart. Measured from the cysteine to the phenylalanine, the CDR3 is 15 residues long. CDR3 DNA is the only sequence kept; it has 45 bases, read in frame from the first base. Library preparation employed PCR. The reads were generated on an Illumina HiSeq 2500. Molecular barcoding was employed in the preparation of TCR libraries, with unique molecular identifiers being used to normalize TCRbeta repertoire quantification. TCRdb trimmed public reads at Q25 via fastp, called clones via MiXCR and kept in-frame beta chains. One record per CDR3 amino acid sequence lists the most common genes and DNA. The sample table records over 550,000 distinct CDR3 sequences; over 9.5% of these occur just once. The ten largest clones add up to about 4.3% of the sample.

This clonotype was seen many times. What this receptor recognizes is not known. No much larger clone exists at a distance of one base, and base qualities are not known. The sample was PBMCs from the stem cell graft donor, taken from the stem cell graft. The chain uses TRBV3-1 and TRBJ2-7, with the D gene too uncertain to name. This TCR derives from a human donor who donated a stem cell graft to a child with acute myeloid leukemia. The CDR3 reads CASSQDGISGSEQYF. The DNA sequence is given as TGTGCCAGCAGCCAAGATGGGATTAGTGGCTCCGAGCAGTACTTC.